A single T cell receptor (beta chain) is shown here with its context. Its antigen is still unknown. These data come from a study of CD8+ T cells in alopecia areata. Study summary: Patients took tofacitinib for 6 to 18 months, followed by 6 drug-free months.

Both peripheral blood and punch biopsies of lesional scalp skin were obtained from patients who had alopecia areata. The CDR3 is 15 amino acids. J gave up 5 bases and V 2 bases, and 5 bases lay outside the gene matches. Germline V gives CDR1 MNHEY, CDR2 SMNVEV (reference sequence). The sequencing template was cDNA reverse transcribed from extracted RNA. The table came from immunoSEQ multiplex PCR; TCRdb's copy has only in-frame clones and leaves some out. The repertoire includes over 150,000 clones, 50% to 70% of them detected once, and approximately 14% sits in the top ten. The study, taken as a whole, reports: Clonality exceeded that of normal scalp in lesional scalp, most notably in alopecia totalis/universalis. Relative to mice, TCR sharing across patients was less clear, a difference possibly HLA-related.

Here the sequenced sample was CD4+ T cells sorted from blood, taken at week 0. This receptor was obtained from a human donor with alopecia areata. The chain carries TRBV27 and TRBJ2-5; 10 bases fit TRBD2. The DNA for the CDR3 is TGTGCCAGCAGTTTAGAGCGGGGGGGCCTGGAGACCCAGTACTTC. As protein: CASSLERGGLETQYF.